Listed below are T cell receptor beta chains from one sample, sequenced in a study of OX40 agonist ivuxolimab in advanced cancers. Produced via immunoSEQ multiplex PCR; TCRdb's table is partial and in-frame only. Among tens of thousands of clones listed, 70% to 90% were seen once. Material: CD4+ or CD8+ T cells sorted from blood, obtained in a trial of the OX40 agonist ivuxolimab. Receptors were obtained from an adult with an advanced solid tumor such as melanoma, head and neck, liver or kidney cancer. Each CDR3 is given with its conserved first and last residue. Expanded clones get a size class; other rows say once, few or many, or leave the size out.

cdr3_aa: CASSLNPGLPRNEQFF
clone_size: NA
v_call: TRBV7-2
j_call: TRBJ2-1

cdr3_aa: CASSSRGGEGLYNEQFF
clone_size: few
v_call: TRBV9
j_call: TRBJ2-1

cdr3_aa: CSVYRGDYGYTF
clone_size: once
v_call: TRBV29-1
j_call: TRBJ1-2

cdr3_aa: CSVERGAHGYTF
clone_size: NA
v_call: TRBV29-1
j_call: TRBJ1-2

cdr3_aa: CASSPALAESYEQYF
clone_size: NA
v_call: TRBV7-8
j_call: TRBJ2-7

cdr3_aa: CARKMGDSGNTIYF
clone_size: NA
v_call: TRBV2
j_call: TRBJ1-3

cdr3_aa: CASSLPGQNNEQFF
clone_size: NA
v_call: TRBV27
j_call: TRBJ2-1

cdr3_aa: CASSLAPRSTNEQFF
clone_size: NA
v_call: TRBV5-4
j_call: TRBJ2-1

cdr3_aa: CSVVGSEEKLFF
clone_size: NA
v_call: TRBV29-1
j_call: TRBJ1-4

cdr3_aa: CASWGGTGTAHGVYEQYF
clone_size: once
v_call: TRBV30
j_call: TRBJ2-7

cdr3_aa: CASSLTGGLNTEAFF
clone_size: NA
v_call: TRBV27
j_call: TRBJ1-1

cdr3_aa: CASSLSPVMNTEAFF
clone_size: few
v_call: TRBV27
j_call: TRBJ1-1

cdr3_aa: CASSGGGGYTF
clone_size: NA
v_call: TRBV25-1
j_call: TRBJ1-2

cdr3_aa: CASRASGRARGLFF
clone_size: NA
v_call: TRBV5-6
j_call: TRBJ2-2

cdr3_aa: CASSFGGYNEQFF
clone_size: NA
v_call: TRBV5-6
j_call: TRBJ2-1

cdr3_aa: CASSVGSPVVYEQYF
clone_size: NA
v_call: TRBV6-6
j_call: TRBJ2-7

cdr3_aa: CASSLEGSLGYGYTF
clone_size: NA
v_call: TRBV13
j_call: TRBJ1-2

cdr3_aa: CASSPRDRGWGEQYF
clone_size: NA
v_call: TRBV6-5
j_call: TRBJ2-7

cdr3_aa: CASSLAAGLQVYANEQFF
clone_size: once
v_call: TRBV7-2
j_call: TRBJ2-1

cdr3_aa: CASSIGGSTYNEQFF
clone_size: NA
v_call: TRBV19
j_call: TRBJ2-1

cdr3_aa: CAWSVGDYEQYF
clone_size: NA
v_call: TRBV30
j_call: TRBJ2-7

cdr3_aa: CASSFGSSYEQYF
clone_size: NA
v_call: TRBV5-4
j_call: TRBJ2-7

cdr3_aa: CASTKDRAPDTQYF
clone_size: NA
v_call: TRBV6-4
j_call: TRBJ2-3

cdr3_aa: CASSLGTSTSFPPYGYTF
clone_size: once
v_call: TRBV5-1
j_call: TRBJ1-2

cdr3_aa: CASSFWTAGELFF
clone_size: few
v_call: TRBV5-4
j_call: TRBJ2-2

cdr3_aa: CASSFGGYNEQFF
clone_size: NA
v_call: TRBV7-3
j_call: TRBJ2-1

cdr3_aa: CASSLAGSSGSYNEQFF
clone_size: NA
v_call: TRBV11-2
j_call: TRBJ2-1

cdr3_aa: CSVATGLNQPQHF
clone_size: NA
v_call: TRBV29-1
j_call: TRBJ1-5

cdr3_aa: CASSVGTGALTDTQYF
clone_size: NA
v_call: TRBV9
j_call: TRBJ2-3

cdr3_aa: CSVLSNTGELFF
clone_size: NA
v_call: TRBV29-1
j_call: TRBJ2-2

cdr3_aa: CASKMDSNSPLHF
clone_size: NA
v_call: TRBV10-3
j_call: TRBJ1-6

cdr3_aa: CASRVLGYTEAFF
clone_size: once
v_call: TRBV27
j_call: TRBJ1-1

cdr3_aa: CASSLGLVSSYNSPLHF
clone_size: NA
v_call: TRBV13
j_call: TRBJ1-6

cdr3_aa: CASSQGPPGQGFADTQYF
clone_size: NA
v_call: TRBV2
j_call: TRBJ2-3

cdr3_aa: CASSLSVRGNEQFF
clone_size: NA
v_call: TRBV5-1
j_call: TRBJ2-1

cdr3_aa: CASSRQGGFPWEQFF
clone_size: NA
v_call: TRBV7-3
j_call: TRBJ2-1

cdr3_aa: CSVEGGSGRTPGELFF
clone_size: NA
v_call: TRBV29-1
j_call: TRBJ2-2

cdr3_aa: CASSSIAGGPLEQYF
clone_size: NA
v_call: TRBV27
j_call: TRBJ2-7

cdr3_aa: CASSLDETGEDEQFF
clone_size: NA
v_call: TRBV7-2
j_call: TRBJ2-1

cdr3_aa: CASSYEQYF
clone_size: NA
v_call: TRBV25-1
j_call: TRBJ2-7

cdr3_aa: CASSFRETQYF
clone_size: NA
v_call: TRBV27
j_call: TRBJ2-5

cdr3_aa: CASSSDLSHEQYF
clone_size: NA
v_call: TRBV9
j_call: TRBJ2-7

cdr3_aa: CASSLFGSNYGYTF
clone_size: NA
v_call: TRBV27
j_call: TRBJ1-2